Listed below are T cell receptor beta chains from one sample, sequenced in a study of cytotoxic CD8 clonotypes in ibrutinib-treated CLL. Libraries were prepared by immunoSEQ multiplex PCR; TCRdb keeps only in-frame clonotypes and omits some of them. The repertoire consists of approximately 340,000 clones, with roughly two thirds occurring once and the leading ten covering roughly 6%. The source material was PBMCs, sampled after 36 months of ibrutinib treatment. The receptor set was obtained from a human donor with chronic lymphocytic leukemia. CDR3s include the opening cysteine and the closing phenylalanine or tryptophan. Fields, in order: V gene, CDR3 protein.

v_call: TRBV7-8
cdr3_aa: CASSSLQGPLSGNTIYF

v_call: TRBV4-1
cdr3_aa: CASSTTAYNYGYTF

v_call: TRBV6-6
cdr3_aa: CASTIEGVTGELFF

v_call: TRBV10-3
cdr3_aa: CAISVADGNSYEQYF

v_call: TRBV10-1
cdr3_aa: CASRERQNSPLHF

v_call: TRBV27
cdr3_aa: CASSLLRTGGNEKLFF

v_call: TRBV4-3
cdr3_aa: CASSPEIAGGNEQYF

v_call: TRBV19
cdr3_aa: CASSPRDSYEQYF

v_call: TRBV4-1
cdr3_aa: CASSQEHSSYEQYF

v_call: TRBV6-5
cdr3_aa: CASHKRGSTDTQYF

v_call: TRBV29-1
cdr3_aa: CSVGEQFTDTQYF

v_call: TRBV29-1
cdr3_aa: CSVVGGSTDTQYF

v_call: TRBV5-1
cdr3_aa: CASSLTQQGAAETQYF

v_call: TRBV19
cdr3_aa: CASSITSWKGGEQFF

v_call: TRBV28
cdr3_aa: CASRPGIYGYTF

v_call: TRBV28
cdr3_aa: CASSPKDRFVNIQYF

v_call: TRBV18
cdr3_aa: CASSWRTGGSQETQYF

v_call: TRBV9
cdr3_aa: CASSRTTPNEQFF

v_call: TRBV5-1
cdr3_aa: CASSSVGNEQFF

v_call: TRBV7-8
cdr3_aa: CASSLALGYSVSGGYTF

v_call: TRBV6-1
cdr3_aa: CASSVSRNTEAFF

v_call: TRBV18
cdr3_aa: CASSLRSGVNTEAFF

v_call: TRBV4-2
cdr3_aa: CASTPGAGREKLFF

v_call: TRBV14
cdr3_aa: CASSQADTQYF

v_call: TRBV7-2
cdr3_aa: CASNQHRVGRKETQYF

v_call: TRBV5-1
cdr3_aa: CASSLGGTRGYTF

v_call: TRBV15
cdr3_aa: CATSRGQTNYGYTF

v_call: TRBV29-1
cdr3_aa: CSVVRTGSEAFF

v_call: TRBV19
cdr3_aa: CASSIRREAEAFF

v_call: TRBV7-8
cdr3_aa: CASGANEKLFF

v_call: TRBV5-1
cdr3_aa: CASRVPTAEVGYNEQFF

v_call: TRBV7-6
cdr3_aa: CASSFPGSSYEQYF

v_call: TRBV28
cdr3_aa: CASRRAGAYEQYF

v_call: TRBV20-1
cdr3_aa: CSRALGETQYF

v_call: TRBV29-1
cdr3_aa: CSVETRLVDTQYF

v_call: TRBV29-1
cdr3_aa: CSVDFLSGNTQYF

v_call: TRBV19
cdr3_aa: CASSIRSGFPANQPQHF

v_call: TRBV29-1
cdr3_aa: CSAYRKFSGGERAGYTF

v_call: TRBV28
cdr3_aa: CASSLGGWAHQEQYF

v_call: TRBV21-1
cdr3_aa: CASKRTLNYEQYF

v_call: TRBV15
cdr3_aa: CATRERTGPGANVLTF

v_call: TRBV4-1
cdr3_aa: CASSQEQGAGSTDTQYF

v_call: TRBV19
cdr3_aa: CASSIDLDVNYGYTF

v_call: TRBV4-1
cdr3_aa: CASSQVVISGGLGVTQYF

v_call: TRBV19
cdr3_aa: CASSLRDGRGYTF

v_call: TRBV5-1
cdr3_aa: CASRQASTQETQYF

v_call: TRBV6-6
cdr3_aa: CASRHVSYEQYF

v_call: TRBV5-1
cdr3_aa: CASSTNSNQPQHF

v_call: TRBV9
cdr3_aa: CASSVGQGRTGELFF

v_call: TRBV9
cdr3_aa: CASSVLSSTDTQYF

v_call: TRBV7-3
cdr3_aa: CASSSPGQMNTEAFF

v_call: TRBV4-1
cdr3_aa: CASSQGFENYEQYF

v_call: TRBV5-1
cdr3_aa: CASDGGGDRNSYNEQFF

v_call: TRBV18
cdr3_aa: CASSPVPGYKETQYF

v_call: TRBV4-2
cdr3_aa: CASSPRTSGLPPSTDTQYF